The 20 T cell receptor beta chains presented below share a single source sample, sequenced in a study of blood T cell repertoires in COVID-19. Assay: immunoSEQ multiplex PCR; the TCRdb copy retains only in-frame clones and omits some. The sample yields fewer than 130,000 clones, roughly 76% seen once. Specimen: peripheral blood. The receptor source for this set is a woman in her fifties or sixties with acute or convalescent COVID-19.

The genes are TRBV2 and TRBJ1-4, with D perhaps matching TRBD1 (6 bases). V gave up 2 bases and J gave up 5 bases, with 9 bases separating them. Germline V CDR1 and CDR2: SNHLY, FYNNEI. CDR3 size: 14 residues. This CDR3 is CASSEWTENEKLFF. CDR3 coding DNA: TGTGCCAGCAGTGAATGGACAGAGAATGAAAAACTGTTTTTT. The full variable domain, its missing parts supplied by reference TRBV2 and TRBJ1-4, is EPEVTQTPSHQVTQMGQEVILRCVPISNHLYFYWYRQILGQKVEFLVSFYNNEISEKSEIFDDQFSVERPDGSNFTLKIRSTKLEDSAMYFCASSEWTENEKLFFGSGTQLSVL.

In its sample, this clone was seen once. The rearrangement uses TRBV4-2 and TRBJ1-6; the match to TRBD1 covers 7 bases. The J segment lost 10 bases and the V segment lost 0 bases, leaving 6 bases of the junction unmatched. The V gene's germline CDR1 is LGHNA and CDR2 YNFKEQ. The CDR3 is made up of 15 amino acids. The CDR3 sequence is CASSQEGQGGSPLHF. In DNA, the CDR3 is TGTGCCAGCAGCCAAGAAGGTCAGGGGGGCTCACCCCTCCACTTT.

This clone was seen once. DNA of the CDR3: TGTGCCAGCAGCGTAGGGCAGGGGGGCACAGATACGCAGTATTTT. Its protein is CASSVGQGGTDTQYF. The rearrangement links TRBV9 to TRBJ2-3, with 7 bases aligning to TRBD1. From germline, CDR1 is SGDLS and CDR2 YYNGEE. The junction had 2 bases not matched to a gene; V was cut back by 0 bases and J by 1 base. The CDR3 spans 15 residues.

The chain recombines TRBV3-1 (or the pseudogene TRBV3-2) with TRBJ1-2; D gene unclear. Trimming removed 5 bases from V and 0 bases from J, with 13 bases in between. This CDR3 is built from 15 residues. Germline values: CDR1 LGHDT, CDR2 YNNKEL (reference sequence). CDR3 nucleotide sequence: TGTGCCAGCAGCTCTTACGACACCTCTAACTATGGCTACACCTTC. Translation: CASSSYDTSNYGYTF.

The genes are TRBV18 and TRBJ2-3; TRBD2 is a possible D gene (6 bases). The CDR3 is 13 amino acids. Trimming took off 2 bases at V and 6 bases at J, with 9 bases between the two ends. Germline V gene lookup returns CDR1 KGHSH and CDR2 LQKENI. In nucleotides, the CDR3 is TGTGCCAGCTCACCAGAGGGGAGGGATACGCAGTATTTT. This encodes CASSPEGRDTQYF.

The chain couples TRBV28 to TRBJ2-1, with D perhaps matching TRBD2 (5 bases). The germline CDR1 and CDR2 sequences are MDHEN and SYDVKM. The CDR3 runs 15 residues. Trimming pared 3 bases from V and 7 bases from J, leaving 16 bases between. The DNA of the CDR3 is TGTGCCAGCAGTTTTCGGGGTTACCTAGAAAATGAGCAGTTCTTC. Translating gives CASSFRGYLENEQFF.

This clone has just a few counts. This chain's CDR3 is CASSPMGPGNTIYF. The CDR3 DNA sequence: TGTGCCAGCAGCCCGATGGGGCCCGGAAACACCATATATTTT. The V and J genes are TRBV3-1 (or the pseudogene TRBV3-2) and TRBJ1-3, with D possibly TRBD1 on 5 matching bases. This CDR3 has 14 amino acids. Germline V gene data show CDR1 as LGHDT and CDR2 as YNNKEL (reference sequence). The V gene lost 4 bases and the J gene lost 4 bases, with 11 bases spanning the gap.

The chain combines TRBV7-9 with TRBJ2-7; 7 bases match TRBD1. V was clipped by 3 bases and J by 7 bases; unmatched bases: 15. The germline CDR1 and CDR2 sequences are SEHNR and FQNEAQ (reference sequence). CDR3 length equals 16 residues. The CDR3 sequence is CASSFKPGQPLGEQYF. The CDR3 DNA reads as TGTGCCAGCAGCTTTAAGCCGGGACAGCCTTTAGGGGAGCAGTACTTC.

The chain uses TRBV7-3 and TRBJ2-2, with D perhaps TRBD2 (6 bases). V lost 1 base and J 0 bases, leaving 12 bases between the germline ends. Germline CDR1 is SGHTA and CDR2 is FQGTGA. The CDR3 extends over 17 amino acids. The DNA for the CDR3 is TGTGCCAGCAGCTTAAATAGCGGAAGTCCGAACACCGGGGAGCTGTTTTTT. Protein product: CASSLNSGSPNTGELFF.

This clone was found a few times. V usage is TRBV7-2 and J usage is TRBJ2-2; D possibly corresponds to TRBD1 (5 bases). V gave up 6 bases and J gave up 5 bases, with 19 bases separating them. Germline lookup yields CDR1 SGHTA and CDR2 FQGNSA. CDR3 length: 16 residues. The CDR3 DNA reads as TGTGCCAGCAGGCGCAGGGAAGGGTTTCGAACCGGGGAGCTGTTTTTT. This translates into CASRRREGFRTGELFF.

The chain recombines TRBV19 with TRBJ1-5; TRBD1 is a possible D gene (5 bases). The CDR3 runs 14 residues. V dropped 4 bases and J dropped 3 bases, with 10 bases sitting between them. Germline CDR1 reads LNHDA; CDR2 reads SQIVND (reference sequence). CDR3 nucleotide sequence: TGTGCCAGTAGTAACGACAGAAACAATCAGCCCCAGCATTTT. As protein: CASSNDRNNQPQHF.

This rearrangement joins TRBV28 to TRBJ2-5, with a tentative D call TRBD1 (6 bases). The germline V gene encodes CDR1 MDHEN and CDR2 SYDVKM. V shed 1 base and J shed 3 bases, with 18 bases lying between them. The CDR3 is 17 residues long. The CDR3 is CASSLYGPGHTEETQYF. The CDR3 nucleotides read TGTGCCAGCAGTTTATATGGACCGGGACACACCGAAGAGACCCAGTACTTC.

This clone was counted a few times. The chain is built from TRBV28 and TRBJ1-2, with no clear D. V lost 8 bases and J 3 bases, leaving 16 bases between the germline ends. Germline loops: CDR1 MDHEN, CDR2 SYDVKM. The CDR3 sequence is 14 residues long. CDR3 loop: CASRGSGFDYGYTF. In DNA, the CDR3 is TGTGCCAGCCGAGGCAGCGGATTCGACTATGGCTACACCTTC.

V usage is TRBV5-1 and J usage is TRBJ1-2; D is uncertain. Trimming pared 3 bases from V and 4 bases from J, leaving 16 bases between. CDR1 and CDR2 from the germline V gene are SGHRS and YFSETQ. The CDR3 sequence is 15 residues long. The CDR3 coding sequence is TGCGCCAGCAGCTCCGGACCGGGAGCCTCCTATGGCTACACCTTC. This codes for CASSSGPGASYGYTF.

This chain links TRBV11-2 with TRBJ2-5, with D tentatively TRBD1 (5 bases). CDR3 length: 15 amino acids. V was trimmed by 4 bases and J by 4 bases, leaving 16 bases between them. CDR1 SGHAT and CDR2 FQNNGV come from the germline V gene. CDR3 sequence: CASSSRKQGPETQYF. The CDR3 DNA follows: TGTGCCAGCAGCTCCCGAAAGCAGGGTCCAGAGACCCAGTACTTC.

The chain recombines TRBV7-8 with TRBJ2-7; 8 bases align to TRBD1. Germline CDR1 and CDR2: SGHVS and FQNEAQ. V was pared by 5 bases and J by 7 bases, with 10 bases of the junction left unmatched. This CDR3 has 14 amino acids. CDR3 DNA sequence: TGTGCCAGCAGCGACCGGACAGGGCGATGGGAGCAGTACTTC. Translated, it gives CASSDRTGRWEQYF.

The rearrangement uses TRBV28 and TRBJ1-1, with 7 bases aligning to TRBD1. The CDR3 loop spans 15 amino acids. Germline V lookup: CDR1 MDHEN, CDR2 SYDVKM. Trimming took 3 bases from V and 1 from J; bases not matched to a gene: 5. DNA of the CDR3: TGTGCCAGCAGTTTCCTGGACAGGCGGAACACTGAAGCTTTCTTT. Amino acids: CASSFLDRRNTEAFF. The variable domain in full, completed from reference TRBV28 and TRBJ1-1, reads DVKVTQSSRYLVKRTGEKVFLECVQDMDHENMFWYRQDPGLGLRLIYFSYDVKMKEKGDIPEGYSVSREKKERFSLILESASTNQTSMYLCASSFLDRRNTEAFFGQGTRLTVV.

This chain uses TRBV19 with TRBJ1-5, with 7 bases aligning to TRBD1. J gave up 4 bases and V 3 bases, and 15 bases lay outside the gene matches. Germline V gene data show CDR1 as LNHDA and CDR2 as SQIVND (reference sequence). The CDR3 runs 18 residues. CDR3 in amino acids: CASSISPLLGQINQPQHF. The CDR3, as DNA: TGTGCCAGTAGTATTTCGCCCCTCCTGGGACAGATAAATCAGCCCCAGCATTTT. Full variable domain (missing parts from reference TRBV19 and TRBJ1-5): DGGITQSPKYLFRKEGQNVTLSCEQNLNHDAMYWYRQDPGQGLRLIYYSQIVNDFQKGDIAEGYSVSREKKESFPLTVTSAQKNPTAFYLCASSISPLLGQINQPQHFGDGTRLSIL.

CDR3 sequence reads: CASSPGTGVLSSYNEQFF. For the CDR3, the DNA is TGTGCCAGCAGTCCCGGGACAGGGGTCCTGAGCTCCTACAATGAGCAGTTCTTC. The chain has TRBV6-6 and TRBJ2-1, with 10 bases aligning to TRBD1. Unmatched junction bases numbered 10, after V lost 5 bases and J lost 0 bases. The CDR3 is made up of 18 amino acids. CDR1 is MNHNY, CDR2 SVGAGI, per germline (reference sequence).

The J gene is TRBJ1-3, the V gene TRBV5-4; 7 bases fit TRBD1. In germline, CDR1 is SGHNT, CDR2 YYREEE (reference sequence). V was pared by 4 bases and J by 0 bases, with 4 bases of the junction left unmatched. The CDR3 runs 15 residues. CDR3 bases: TGTGCCAGCAGCACCGGGACAGCCTCTGGAAACACCATATATTTT. Its translation is CASSTGTASGNTIYF.